One and the same sample provided the 27 T cell receptor beta chains below, sequenced in a study of regulatory T cells in long-lasting Graves disease. Time point denoted: newly diagnosed GD, antithyroid drugs for less than 3 months. RNA extracted from PBMCs served as the sequencing template. HTBI primers from iRepertoire and Arm-PCR of CDR3 regions yielded the TCR beta libraries. Via MiXCR, TCRdb re-called the multiplex PCR reads, giving one row per CDR3 protein. The data show some 400,000 distinct CDR3 sequences, under 15% seen once. These data were likewise used in another study, on T cells in Graves' hyperthyroidism and ophthalmopathy.

The input for sequencing was peripheral blood mononuclear cells (PBMCs), taken at new diagnosis, from a patient treated with antithyroid drugs. The origin of the receptors is a woman in her thirties with Graves disease.

This clonotype showed up just a few times. The gene calls are TRBV20-1 and TRBJ2-4; D assignment may be TRBD1 or TRBD2 (5 bases each). In germline, CDR1 is DFQATT, CDR2 SNEGSKA (reference sequence). The CDR3 contains 15 residues. Trimming left V 2 bases short and J 7 bases short, with 18 bases between. The CDR3 DNA is TGCAGTGCTAGATCCGGGACCCCCGCTAGGAACATTCAGTACTTC. This codes for CSARSGTPARNIQYF.

This clonotype was seen a handful of times. J is TRBJ2-7 and V is TRBV5-1, with TRBD1 matching 7 bases. This CDR3 is built from 17 residues. The V gene end was trimmed by 3 bases and the J gene end by 5 bases; junction bases not matched to a gene: 17. The V gene's germline CDR1 is SGHRS and CDR2 YFSETQ. CDR3 loop: CASSSGYRGQQIDEQYF. Written as DNA, the CDR3 is TGCGCCAGCAGCTCGGGGTATAGGGGACAGCAGATTGACGAGCAGTACTTC. Combining the CDR3 with reference TRBV5-1 and TRBJ2-7 gives the whole variable domain KAGVTQTPRYLIKTRGQQVTLSCSPISGHRSVSWYQQTPGQGLQFLFEYFSETQRNKGNFPGRFSGRQFSNSRSEMNVSTLELGDSALYLCASSSGYRGQQIDEQYFGPGTRLTVT.

This chain uses TRBV7-9 with TRBJ2-3, with 8 bases aligning to TRBD2. This CDR3 contains 15 residues. Trimming cost V 5 bases and J 6 bases; bases outside gene matches: 10. Per the germline V gene, CDR1 is SEHNR and CDR2 is FQNEAQ (reference sequence). The CDR3 region is CASSPQGLAGDTQYF. The CDR3 nucleotides are TGTGCCAGCAGCCCACAAGGACTAGCAGGTGATACGCAGTATTTT.

The chain combines TRBV10-1 with TRBJ2-2; 14 bases align to TRBD2. Trimming at V came to 4 bases and at J to 5 bases, leaving 0 bases not matched to a gene. The CDR3 contains 15 residues. Germline V gene sequence: CDR1 WNHNN, CDR2 SYGVQD (reference sequence). This CDR3 reads CASSGTSGRTGELFF. CDR3 coding DNA: TGCGCCAGCAGTGGGACTAGCGGGAGGACCGGGGAGCTGTTTTTT.

This clonotype was seen only a few times. The rearrangement joins TRBV10-3 to TRBJ2-7; TRBD1 aligns across 9 bases. The CDR3 is made up of 14 amino acids. From germline, CDR1 is ENHRY and CDR2 SYGVKD. With V trimmed by 6 bases and J by 4 bases, 7 bases remained unmatched. The CDR3 region has the DNA TGTGCCATCAGGGAGACAGGGGGTACGTACGAGCAGTACTTC. Translation: CAIRETGGTYEQYF.

This clonotype was seen only a few times. CDR3 nucleotides: TGTGCCAGCAGCGCAAGAGCGGACAGGATCTACGAGCAGTACTTC. Translated, it gives CASSARADRIYEQYF. The chain combines TRBV9 with TRBJ2-7; 7 positions agree with TRBD1. V was clipped by 3 bases and J by 3 bases; unmatched bases: 9. The germline gives CDR1 SGDLS, CDR2 YYNGEE. The CDR3 extends over 15 amino acids.

This clonotype was detected many times. The chain carries TRBV30 and TRBJ2-5; 8 positions agree with TRBD1. J lost 7 bases, V lost 2 bases, and 9 bases had no gene match. The germline V gene has CDR1 GTSNPN and CDR2 SVGIG (reference sequence). This CDR3 is built from 14 residues. CDR3 DNA: TGTGCCTGGAGTACCGGGACAGGTAAACGGACCCAGTACTTC. Protein sequence: CAWSTGTGKRTQYF.

This chain joins TRBV27 and TRBJ2-6, with D unresolved. The length of the CDR3 is 15 residues. V dropped 7 bases and J dropped 0 bases, with 10 bases sitting between them. From germline, CDR1 is MNHEY and CDR2 SMNVEV (reference sequence). DNA for the CDR3: TGTGCCAGCACCCGAAGTATCTCTGGGGCCAACGTCCTGACTTTC. Encoded protein: CASTRSISGANVLTF.

This clonotype was recorded many times. This sequence joins TRBV2 and TRBJ2-3, with D tentatively TRBD2 (6 bases). Deletions cut 6 bases from V and 4 bases from J, with 17 bases between. CDR1 is SNHLY and CDR2 is FYNNEI in the germline V gene. This CDR3 has 15 residues. CDR3 loop: CASSERAAGPDTQYF. Here the CDR3 DNA reads TGTGCCAGCAGCGAGCGGGCCGCGGGGCCAGATACGCAGTATTTT. The full variable domain, completed using reference TRBV2 and TRBJ2-3, is EPEVTQTPSHQVTQMGQEVILRCVPISNHLYFYWYRQILGQKVEFLVSFYNNEISEKSEIFDDQFSVERPDGSNFTLKIRSTKLEDSAMYFCASSERAAGPDTQYFGPGTRLTVL.

The chain carries TRBV19 and TRBJ2-2; D remains unclear. The CDR3 sequence is 11 residues long. Germline loops: CDR1 LNHDA, CDR2 SQIVND (reference sequence). Between the trimmed V and J ends, which lost 7 bases and 6 bases, there was a span of 6 bases. In DNA, the CDR3 is TGTGCCAGTATGGGGTCCGGGGAGCTGTTTTTT. The encoded protein is CASMGSGELFF.

Ten or more counts support this clonotype. This rearrangement joins TRBV20-1 to TRBJ2-7, with TRBD2 as a possible D gene (6 bases). Germline V gene data show CDR1 as DFQATT and CDR2 as SNEGSKA (reference sequence). The CDR3 totals 14 residues. Trimming removed 5 bases from V and 2 bases from J, with 16 bases in between. CDR3 sequence: CSAETGTLAYEQYF. CDR3 nucleotide sequence: TGCAGTGCTGAGACCGGGACTTTAGCCTACGAGCAGTACTTC.

A remark on this clonotype: This clone may be a read error of a much larger clone one base away. The chain is built from TRBV19 and TRBJ2-7, with 7 bases matching TRBD1. The CDR3 has 13 residues. The J segment lost 3 bases and the V segment lost 3 bases, leaving 2 bases of the junction unmatched. CDR1 and CDR2 (germline): LNHDA, SQIVND (reference sequence). CDR3 in DNA: TGTGCCAGTAGTATGCCAGGGGGCTACGAGCAGTACTTC. Its translation is CASSMPGGYEQYF.

This clonotype was recorded many times. This chain uses TRBV10-3 with TRBJ1-1; TRBD1 might be the D (5 bases). Germline CDR1 and CDR2: ENHRY and SYGVKD. The CDR3 extends over 14 amino acids. V was cut by 4 bases and J by 2 bases, with 11 bases left in between. The CDR3 DNA sequence: TGTGCCATCAGTGGGAGACAGCCAAACACTGAAGCTTTCTTT. Its translation is CAISGRQPNTEAFF.

For this clonotype: A single base separates this from a much larger clone, so it may be a read error. This sequence joins TRBV11-2 and TRBJ2-1; possible D gene TRBD2, 6 bases. V shed 1 base and J shed 6 bases, with 13 bases lying between them. CDR3 length equals 15 residues. Germline values: CDR1 SGHAT, CDR2 FQNNGV. The chain's CDR3 is CASSLALAASNEQFF. In nucleotides, the CDR3 is TGTGCCAGCAGCTTAGCACTAGCAGCAAGCAATGAGCAGTTCTTC.

The chain joins TRBV7-9 to TRBJ2-1; 14 nucleotides align to TRBD2. Per germline, CDR1 SEHNR and CDR2 FQNEAQ (reference sequence). Trimming removed 5 bases from V and 9 bases from J; junction bases left unmatched: 9. This CDR3 has 16 amino acids. CDR3 residues: CASSLGGTSGSIEQFF. CDR3 nucleotide sequence: TGTGCCAGCAGCCTAGGGGGGACTAGCGGGAGTATTGAGCAGTTCTTC.

This clonotype came up a few times. V and J are TRBV20-1 and TRBJ2-1; D not certain. V was cut by 3 bases and J by 10 bases, with 28 bases left in between. The V gene's germline CDR1 is DFQATT and CDR2 SNEGSKA (reference sequence). This CDR3 region has 17 residues. The CDR3 DNA follows: TGCAGTGCTAGCACAACGCTTTGGGATGTTTCGGCGGAGGAGCAGTTCTTC. This encodes CSASTTLWDVSAEEQFF.

This chain joins TRBV14 and TRBJ2-7; tentatively, D is TRBD2 (5 bases). This CDR3 is built from 14 residues. Looked up from germline, CDR1 is SGHDN and CDR2 is FVKESK. V lost 0 bases to trimming and J lost 9 bases, with 15 bases between them. The CDR3: CASSQDRREGAQYF. CDR3 nucleotide sequence: TGTGCCAGCAGCCAAGATAGGCGCGAGGGCGCGCAGTACTTC.

This clonotype has a handful of counts. CDR3 DNA sequence: TGTGCCAGCAGCTTAGCGCTGGGGGAGACCCAGTACTTC. It specifies CASSLALGETQYF. This chain connects TRBV7-2 to TRBJ2-5; D ambiguous. Per the germline V gene, CDR1 is SGHTA and CDR2 is FQGNSA. The CDR3 contains 13 residues. V was cut by 0 bases and J by 5 bases, with 7 bases left in between.

At least ten counts were recorded for this clonotype. J is TRBJ2-3 and V is TRBV12-5; 8 bases are shared with TRBD1. Germline CDR1 reads LGHNT; CDR2 reads FRNRAP. This CDR3 has 16 amino acids. The V segment lost 7 bases and the J segment 2 bases; nucleotides outside the gene matches: 11. CDR3 in amino acids: CASAPSRGRSTDTQYF. CDR3 DNA: TGTGCTAGTGCCCCGTCCAGGGGGCGATCCACAGATACGCAGTATTTT.

The genes are TRBV27 and TRBJ1-1; D gene unclear. This CDR3 spans 13 amino acids. Per the germline V gene, CDR1 is MNHEY and CDR2 is SMNVEV (reference sequence). Trimming left V 1 base short and J 6 bases short, with 9 bases between. CDR3 sequence: CASSLWGVSEAFF. For the CDR3, the DNA is TGTGCCAGCAGTTTATGGGGAGTTTCTGAAGCTTTCTTT.

This clonotype was observed many times. The V call is TRBV6-5, the J call TRBJ2-1, with a possible D match to TRBD1 (5 bases). Trimming shortened V by 2 bases and J by 9 bases, and 14 bases separated the two germline ends. The V gene's germline CDR1 is MNHEY and CDR2 SVGAGI. The CDR3 is 14 amino acids. The DNA for the CDR3 is TGTGCCAGCAGTTACACTACCGGACAACTTGAGCAGTTCTTC. It codes for CASSYTTGQLEQFF.

A few counts support this clonotype. The CDR3 sequence is CASSQVELQNIQYF. The CDR3 nucleotides read TGCGCCAGCAGCCAAGTTGAACTACAAAACATTCAGTACTTC. The chain is built from TRBV4-1 and TRBJ2-4; no definite D call. Germline V CDR1 and CDR2: MGHRA, YSYEKL. The CDR3 is 14 amino acids. V was pared by 1 base and J by 5 bases, with 9 bases between.

In its sample, this clonotype was seen a few times. DNA of the CDR3: TGTGCCAGTAGTATAAGCTTGGGGGCTACGGTCGGACAGCCCCAGCATTTT. Residues: CASSISLGATVGQPQHF. This chain connects TRBV19 to TRBJ1-5, with TRBD1 as a possible D gene (6 bases). CDR1 is LNHDA, CDR2 SQIVND, per germline (reference sequence). V shed 2 bases and J shed 7 bases, with 21 bases lying between them. CDR3 length equals 17 residues.

At least ten counts were recorded for this clonotype. The chain links TRBV24-1 to TRBJ2-1, with TRBD2 as a possible D gene (6 bases). V was shortened by 7 bases and J by 6 bases, with 18 bases between the two germline ends. Germline CDR1 reads KGHDR; CDR2 reads SFDVKD. CDR3 length: 15 amino acids. The CDR3 DNA reads TGTGCCACCAGCGGTGCGCGGGACTGGTTCAATGAGCAGTTCTTC. Protein sequence: CATSGARDWFNEQFF.

In this sample, this clonotype turned up many times. The CDR3 loop is CASSLFGGRRTDTQYF. Written as DNA, the CDR3 is TGTGCCAGCAGCTTGTTCGGCGGGAGGCGCACAGATACGCAGTATTTT. The chain links TRBV5-5 to TRBJ2-3, with 8 bases identical to TRBD2. Germline V gene data show CDR1 as SGHKS and CDR2 as YYEKEE (reference sequence). Trimming at V came to 1 base and at J to 1 base, leaving 5 bases not matched to a gene. The CDR3 covers 16 residues.

This clonotype was counted at least ten times. This chain joins TRBV29-1 and TRBJ2-5, with 7 bases lining up with TRBD2. V lost 7 bases, J lost 2 bases, and 7 bases stayed unmatched. Germline lookup yields CDR1 SQVTM and CDR2 ANQGSEA. The CDR3 spans 13 residues. DNA of the CDR3: TGCAGCGCCGGGGAGGGAGTTCAAGAGACCCAGTACTTC. Protein product: CSAGEGVQETQYF.

V gene TRBV24-1 combines with J gene TRBJ2-6; TRBD1 is a possible D gene (6 bases). This CDR3 is built from 14 residues. Germline assignment: CDR1 KGHDR and CDR2 SFDVKD. Trimming shortened V by 6 bases and J by 4 bases, and 9 bases separated the two germline ends. Written as DNA, the CDR3 is TGTGCCACCAGTACAGGGCTGGGGGCCAACGTCCTGACTTTC. Amino acid sequence: CATSTGLGANVLTF.